The clone carrying this T cell receptor beta chain has just a few counts. Using immunoSEQ multiplex PCR, the repertoire was profiled, and TCRdb retains in-frame clones only, with some absent. The sample has more than 200,000 clones, around 90% seen once; the top ten hold 6% to 7%. The record originates from a study of blood T cell repertoires in COVID-19. Losses at the gene ends were 4 bases for V and 8 bases for J; bases not matched to a gene: 6. There are 15 residues in the CDR3. The germline gives CDR1 SGHVS, CDR2 FNYEAQ. The gene calls are TRBV7-6 and TRBJ1-6; 9 bases align to TRBD1. This TCR was recovered from a woman aged 25 to 39 with acute COVID-19. The source material was PBMCs or T cells enriched from blood (not recorded which). CDR3 DNA sequence: TGTGCCAGCAGCTCGGGACAGGGCGGAGATTCACCCCTCCACTTT. Translation: CASSSGQGGDSPLHF.